This T cell receptor (beta chain) is from a study of shared clonotypes between healthy human individuals (dated by TCRdb to about 2020). Regarding the research as a whole: The cohort included three men and a couple of women between 18 and 49 years of age. For each donor, three plates each were used for CD4 naive and CD4 memory, two plates were used for CD8 naive, and one plate was used for CD8 memory. Blood TCR repertoires of five healthy adults were deeply sequenced to estimate repertoire size and the extent of clonotype sharing between individuals. Different laboratories and diverse techniques were used to prepare libraries and sequence TCR repertoires, to increase sequencing depth and limit assay-specific biases. Per donor, leukapheresis produced somewhere between about 0.94 and 9.5 billion PBMCs.

Using the deep immunoSEQ assay, TCR CDR3 regions were amplified from genomic DNA by multiplex PCR. Extracted genomic DNA from each cell subset was spread evenly across all wells of several immunoSEQ 96-well plates, with each plate serving as a replicate. For sorted subsets, each replicate PCR was loaded with 200 to 250 ng genomic DNA, equivalent to some 31,000 T cell genomes. The purified libraries were quantified using a Qubit 3.0 fluorometer, sized with a Bioanalyzer 2100, and then quantified again using the KAPA Library Quantification kit. Every immunoSEQ 96-well plate was sequenced on a dedicated single-read 150-cycle Illumina NextSeq 550 flow cell. On the study's bioinformatics: Because the immunoSEQ output included only junctional sequences and no quality scores, the filtering could not be the same as the filtering used for full-length reads. To assign V/J genes and CDR3, sequences were annotated using PyIR, a Python wrapper for IgBLAST v1.9, with IMGT germline references. Reads with weak V/J assignments (E-value above 1e-6), missing CDR3, stop codons, out-of-frame junctions, or ambiguous translated residues were removed. V3J clonotypes were defined as sequences sharing an identical inferred V gene, J gene, and CDR3 amino acid sequence. Percentage overlap between repertoires was computed as shared unique clonotypes divided by the size of the smaller repertoire. Repertoire richness was assessed with RTK rarefaction, the Chao1 estimator, and Recon v2.1 estimates of unobserved clonotypes. Generation probabilities were computed with OLGA for all TCRbeta clonotypes obtained by the gDNA method from a few donors. TCRdb mirrors the immuneACCESS table, restricted to in-frame sequences. Some clones are absent from its copies; in checked studies, under half trace to an unresolved V gene, and the reason for the others is unknown. That table supplies the V and J calls and clone size; D and trimming were determined from the DNA. This sample holds about 1.1 million clones; approximately 80% were observed only once. The ten largest clones represent 0.5% to 0.65% of the sample.

Donors were healthy HIV-negative adults with no recently reported acute infections or vaccinations. Only Caucasian adults living in Nashville, Tennessee, USA were represented among the donors. Magnetic negative selection was used to enrich CD4+ T cells, after which naive cells were positively selected on CD45RA and the negative fraction became the memory subset. Blood was obtained by leukapheresis, after which PBMCs were separated by Ficoll-Histopaque density gradient centrifugation and cryopreserved in liquid nitrogen vapor phase. Analytical flow cytometry was used to check the purity and quantity of each magnetically sorted T cell population. Each sorted fraction had its genomic DNA isolated and then quantified by UV absorbance on a Nanodrop 2000c. On this clone: The clone's antigen remains unknown. Per-base quality was not reported, and no clone a single base away is much larger than it. The same CDR3 also results from other DNA sequences found in this sample.

Its CDR3 holds 13 amino acids, cysteine through phenylalanine. Of all the DNA, just the CDR3 is kept, 39 bases in frame from base 1. In the germline V gene, CDR1 corresponds to KGHSH and CDR2 to LQKENI. V was cut back by 3 bases and J by 2 bases, leaving a gap of 7 bases between them. The paper as a whole reports these results and caveats: Incomplete sequencing was indicated by rarefaction of sorted-subset datasets, despite the large sequencing depth. Because the study included a small number of donors, the genetic and exposure-history diversity represented was limited. Sampling was restricted to blood, and TCR repertoires in tissue are likely to differ from TCR repertoires in blood. Naive subsets generally had larger estimated clonotype richness than memory subsets did. Approximately 5% of naive CD4, 3% to 4% of naive CD8, approximately 2% of memory CD4, and approximately 0.4% of memory CD8 clonotypes were shared across several donors. Based on pairwise subsampling, the degree of clonotype sharing among donors was expected to be affected by sequencing depth. Compared with non-shared clonotypes, the clonotypes found in all four sorted-subset donors had higher generation probabilities.

Sequences were obtained from memory CD4+ T cells from PBMCs. The meaning of the sample's cell subset or site label: CD45RA-negative fraction. The chain is made from TRBV18 and TRBJ1-2; no confident D gene assignment can be made. This receptor was identified in a man between 18 and 29 years old in good health. Some clones in this sample may be carry-over from other donors' samples. The DNA sequence is as follows: TGTGCCAGCTCACCTGAGGGCAACTATGGCTACACCTTC. It translates as CASSPEGNYGYTF.